The rows below give T cell receptor beta chains drawn from one sample of a study of T cells expressing NK-cell markers. TCRdb re-called the 5' RACE reads and gives one entry per CDR3 protein, without DNA. The sample is made up of under 600,000 distinct CDR3 sequences, and the top ten hold 1.4% of it. Sequenced material: blood T cells: a sorted CD56 or NKG2C T cell subset, CD4+ or CD8+ T cells, or bulk PBMC T cells (not recorded which). These receptors came from a woman aged 50 to 60 in good health. CDR3s include the opening cysteine and the closing phenylalanine or tryptophan.

TRBJ2-3 | TRBV29-1 | CSANLRGSSTDTQYF
TRBJ1-2 | TRBV12-3/TRBV12-4 | CASSPQYAYGYTF
TRBJ2-6 | TRBV4-1 | CASSHTGTGRSGANVLTF
TRBJ1-1 | TRBV10-3 | CAISDPGRENTEAFF
TRBJ2-1 | TRBV6-1 | CASSKDGFDEQFF
TRBJ2-5 | TRBV28 | CASSQEQSRGTQYF
TRBJ1-2 | TRBV9 | CASSVGPGLGYGYTF
TRBJ1-3 | TRBV5-1 | CASSSTANSGNTIYF
TRBJ1-1 | TRBV28 | CASSSRDSLEAFF
TRBJ2-7 | TRBV7-6 | CASSRGTGPGLAGNSYEQYF
TRBJ1-1 | TRBV29-1 | CSVAAEGLSEAFF
TRBJ2-4 | TRBV12-3/TRBV12-4 | CASSNLGAAKNIQYF
TRBJ2-5 | TRBV6-5 | CASRGLSGAETQYF
TRBJ2-1 | TRBV27 | CASSLGLAGDRNEQFF
TRBJ2-1 | TRBV4-1 | CASSRLAGGPTEQFF
TRBJ2-6 | TRBV29-1 | CSARGPGANVLTF
TRBJ1-4 | TRBV5-1 | CASSLEGRVSNEKLFF
TRBJ2-1 | TRBV24-1 | CATSDPGGGSSYNEQFF
TRBJ1-4 | TRBV12-3/TRBV12-4 | CASRLGGLDLNEKLFF
TRBJ2-7 | TRBV5-1 | CASSLREGEQYF
TRBJ2-7 | TRBV30 | CAKQDRGVSYEQYF
TRBJ1-2 | TRBV12-3/TRBV12-4 | CASSTGGLGYTF
TRBJ2-3 | TRBV6-1 | CASNERYTDTQYF